Listed below are T cell receptor beta chains from one sample, sequenced in a study of T cell responses to AZD1222 COVID-19 vaccine. Clones were read by immunoSEQ multiplex PCR, and TCRdb kept only the in-frame ones, dropping some. The repertoire holds roughly 140,000 clones, with 75% to 95% as singletons. The specimen comprised peripheral blood, sampled on day 0 of AZD1222 vaccination. These receptors all stem from an adult in good health. Both conserved end residues are part of each CDR3. The D gene is left open where the match is weak. The listing skips clone size in some rows; elsewhere it reads once, few, many or a size class.

V gene,J gene,clone size,CDR3 length,D gene,CDR3 protein,CDR3 DNA
TRBV7-9,TRBJ2-3,.,13,.,CASIPGVADTQYF,TGTGCCAGCATCCCAGGGGTAGCAGATACGCAGTATTTT
TRBV6-4,TRBJ2-1,.,15,TRBD2,CASSEVGLAYNEQFF,TGTGCCAGCAGTGAGGTGGGACTAGCTTACAATGAGCAGTTCTTC
TRBV30,TRBJ2-2,once,14,.,CAWRVAPNTGELFF,TGTGCCTGGAGAGTAGCGCCGAACACCGGGGAGCTGTTTTTT
TRBV5-4,TRBJ2-3,.,15,.,CASSPGTSYTDTQYF,TGTGCCAGCAGCCCCGGGACAAGTTATACAGATACGCAGTATTTT
TRBV6-5,TRBJ2-4,.,14,TRBD1,CASNSGGAGNIQYF,TGTGCCAGCAACTCAGGGGGCGCAGGTAACATTCAGTACTTC
TRBV11-3,TRBJ2-5,.,16,TRBD2,CASSFTLAGGEETQYF,TGTGCCAGCAGTTTCACCCTAGCGGGAGGAGAAGAGACCCAGTACTTC
TRBV14,TRBJ2-7,few,18,.,CASSQGGLGHHTPYEQYF,TGTGCCAGCAGCCAAGGGGGTCTTGGTCACCATACCCCCTACGAGCAGTACTTC
TRBV4-1,TRBJ2-2,.,17,.,CASSQGPGQMGTGELFF,TGCGCCAGCAGCCAAGGTCCGGGACAAATGGGGACCGGGGAGCTGTTTTTT
TRBV19,TRBJ1-2,.,13,.,CASRGGQYYGYTF,TGTGCCAGTAGAGGGGGTCAGTACTATGGCTACACCTTC
TRBV5-6,TRBJ1-1,.,12,.,CASSLAGSEAFF,TGTGCCAGCAGCTTGGCCGGCAGTGAAGCTTTCTTT
TRBV6-2/TRBV6-3,TRBJ2-7,.,18,TRBD2,CASSYSSGTSGPSYEQYF,TGTGCCAGCAGTTACTCGTCCGGGACTAGCGGGCCTTCCTACGAGCAGTACTTC
TRBV5-3,TRBJ2-1,.,16,.,CARSTKRVPSYNEQFF,TGTGCCAGAAGCACCAAACGGGTTCCCTCCTACAATGAGCAGTTCTTC
TRBV27,TRBJ1-5,.,16,.,CASRPFRRGVVQPQHF,TGTGCCAGCAGACCCTTCCGTCGGGGGGTTGTTCAGCCCCAGCATTTT
TRBV5-1,TRBJ2-3,.,14,.,CASSRTRSTDTQYF,TGCGCCAGCAGCAGGACGAGAAGCACAGATACGCAGTATTTT
TRBV21-1,TRBJ1-1,.,13,.,CASSPRNRDEAFF,TGTGCCAGCAGCCCCCGTAACAGGGATGAAGCTTTCTTT
TRBV7-2,TRBJ2-4,.,15,TRBD1,CASSPRGQRENIQYF,TGTGCCAGCAGCCCCAGGGGGCAGAGGGAAAACATTCAGTACTTC
TRBV27,TRBJ2-1,.,19,TRBD2,CASSQTSGRSSWLYNEQFF,TGTGCCAGCAGCCAGACTAGCGGGAGGTCATCCTGGCTCTACAATGAGCAGTTCTTC
TRBV2,TRBJ1-6,.,13,.,CASSEREESPLHF,TGTGCCAGCAGTGAAAGGGAAGAGTCACCCCTCCACTTT
TRBV6-5,TRBJ2-1,.,14,.,CASSWQRASPEQFF,TGTGCCAGCAGTTGGCAGCGGGCATCGCCGGAGCAGTTCTTC
TRBV9,TRBJ1-1,.,13,.,CASSVQVNTEAFF,TGTGCCAGCAGCGTACAAGTGAACACTGAAGCTTTCTTT
TRBV19,TRBJ1-5,few,13,.,CASSIQVGQPQHF,TGTGCCAGTAGTATACAGGTTGGTCAGCCCCAGCATTTT
TRBV25-1,TRBJ2-1,.,17,TRBD2,CASSEWVNSGPYNEQFF,TGTGCCAGCAGTGAATGGGTTAATAGCGGGCCTTACAATGAGCAGTTCTTC
TRBV18,TRBJ2-1,.,14,TRBD1,CASSPPDRVAEQFF,TGTGCCAGCTCACCACCGGACAGGGTCGCTGAGCAGTTCTTC
TRBV29-1,TRBJ1-2,.,16,.,CSVQGGVRKSNYGYTF,TGCAGCGTGCAAGGGGGGGTCAGAAAGTCTAACTATGGCTACACCTTC